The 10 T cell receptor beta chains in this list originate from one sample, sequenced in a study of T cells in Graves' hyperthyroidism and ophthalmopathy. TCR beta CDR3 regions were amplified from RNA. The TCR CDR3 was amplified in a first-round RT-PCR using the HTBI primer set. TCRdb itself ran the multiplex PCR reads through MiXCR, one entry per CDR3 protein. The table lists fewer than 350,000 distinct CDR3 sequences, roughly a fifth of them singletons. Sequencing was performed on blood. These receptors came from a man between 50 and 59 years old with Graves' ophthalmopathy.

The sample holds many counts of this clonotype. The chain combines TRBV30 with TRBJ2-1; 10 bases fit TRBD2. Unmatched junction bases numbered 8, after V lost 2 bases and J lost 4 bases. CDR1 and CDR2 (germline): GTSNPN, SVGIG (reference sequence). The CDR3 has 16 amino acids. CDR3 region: CAWSPTGTSDYNEQFF. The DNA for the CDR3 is TGTGCCTGGAGTCCCACCGGGACTAGCGATTACAATGAGCAGTTCTTC. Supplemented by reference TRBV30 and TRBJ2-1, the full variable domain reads SQTIHQWPATLVQPVGSPLSLECTVEGTSNPNLYWYRQAAGRGLQLLFYSVGIGQISSEVPQNLSASRPQDRQFILSSKKLLLSDSGFYLCAWSPTGTSDYNEQFFGPGTRLTVL.

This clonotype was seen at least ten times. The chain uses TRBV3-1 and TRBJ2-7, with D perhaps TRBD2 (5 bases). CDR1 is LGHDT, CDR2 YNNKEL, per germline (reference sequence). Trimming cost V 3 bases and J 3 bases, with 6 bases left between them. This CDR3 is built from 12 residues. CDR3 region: CASSQGVYEQYF. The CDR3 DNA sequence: TGTGCCAGCAGCCAGGGAGTCTACGAGCAGTACTTC.

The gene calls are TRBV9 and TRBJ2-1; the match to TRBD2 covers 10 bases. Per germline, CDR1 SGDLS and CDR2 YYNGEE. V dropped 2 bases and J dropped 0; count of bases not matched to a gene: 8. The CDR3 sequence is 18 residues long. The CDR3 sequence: CASSVQAGGRSSYNEQFF. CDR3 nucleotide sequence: TGTGCCAGCAGCGTCCAAGCGGGAGGGCGGAGCTCCTACAATGAGCAGTTCTTC. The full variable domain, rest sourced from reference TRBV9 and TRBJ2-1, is DSGVTQTPKHLITATGQRVTLRCSPRSGDLSVYWYQQSLDQGLQFLIQYYNGEERAKGNILERFSAQQFPDLHSELNLSSLELGDSALYFCASSVQAGGRSSYNEQFFGPGTRLTVL.

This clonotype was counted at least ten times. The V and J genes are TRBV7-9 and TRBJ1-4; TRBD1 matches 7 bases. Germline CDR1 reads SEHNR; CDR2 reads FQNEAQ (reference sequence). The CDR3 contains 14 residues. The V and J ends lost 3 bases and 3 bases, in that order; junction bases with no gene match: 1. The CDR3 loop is CASSFGTANEKLFF. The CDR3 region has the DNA TGTGCCAGCAGCTTTGGGACAGCTAATGAAAAACTGTTTTTT. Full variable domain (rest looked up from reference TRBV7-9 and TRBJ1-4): DTGVSQNPRHKITKRGQNVTFRCDPISEHNRLYWYRQTLGQGPEFLTYFQNEAQLEKSRLLSDRFSAERPKGSFSTLEIQRTEQGDSAMYLCASSFGTANEKLFFGSGTQLSVL.

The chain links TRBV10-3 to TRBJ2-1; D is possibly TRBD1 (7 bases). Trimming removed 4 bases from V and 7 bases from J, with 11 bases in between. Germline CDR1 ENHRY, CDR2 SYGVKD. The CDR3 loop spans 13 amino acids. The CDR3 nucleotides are TGTGCCATCAGTGGCAGGGGGGCGAATGAGCAGTTCTTC. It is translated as CAISGRGANEQFF.

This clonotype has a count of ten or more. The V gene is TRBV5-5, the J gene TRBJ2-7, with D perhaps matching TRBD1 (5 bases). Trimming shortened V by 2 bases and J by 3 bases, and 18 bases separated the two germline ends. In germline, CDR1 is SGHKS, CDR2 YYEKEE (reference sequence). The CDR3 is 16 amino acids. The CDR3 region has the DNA TGTGCCAGCAGCTTAGGGTCAGGGCAAAGAGGCTACGAGCAGTACTTC. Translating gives CASSLGSGQRGYEQYF.

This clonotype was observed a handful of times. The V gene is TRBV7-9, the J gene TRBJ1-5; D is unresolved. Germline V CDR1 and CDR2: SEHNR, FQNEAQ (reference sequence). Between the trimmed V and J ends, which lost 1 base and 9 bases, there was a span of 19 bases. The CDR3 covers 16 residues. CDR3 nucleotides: TGTGCCAGCAGCTTAGAGGGTTTCGAGGGAGGTAGGCCCCAGCATTTT. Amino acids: CASSLEGFEGGRPQHF.

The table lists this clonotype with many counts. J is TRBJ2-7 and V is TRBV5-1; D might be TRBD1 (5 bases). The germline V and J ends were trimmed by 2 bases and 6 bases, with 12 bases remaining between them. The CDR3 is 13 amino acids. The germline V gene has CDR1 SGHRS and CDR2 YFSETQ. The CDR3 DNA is TGCGCCAGCAGCTTTTGGGGCCCCGGCGAGCAGTACTTC. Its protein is CASSFWGPGEQYF.

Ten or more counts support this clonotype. CDR3 nucleotide sequence: TGTGCCAGCACCAAGGACAGGGGGCAGGGAGAGACCCAGTACTTC. This gives the protein CASTKDRGQGETQYF. V and J are TRBV3-1 and TRBJ2-5, with TRBD1 matching over 11 bases. Germline CDR1 is LGHDT and CDR2 is YNNKEL (reference sequence). J gave up 4 bases and V 7 bases, and 8 bases lay outside the gene matches. The CDR3 covers 15 residues.

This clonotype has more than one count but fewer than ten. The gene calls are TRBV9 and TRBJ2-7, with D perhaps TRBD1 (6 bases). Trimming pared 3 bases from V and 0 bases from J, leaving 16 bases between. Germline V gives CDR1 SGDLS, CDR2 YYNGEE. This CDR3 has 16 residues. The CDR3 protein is CASSGDSTGSSYEQYF. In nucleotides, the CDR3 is TGTGCCAGCAGCGGGGATTCGACAGGATCCTCCTACGAGCAGTACTTC.